The 4 T cell receptor beta chains in this list originate from one sample, sequenced in a study of blood T cell repertoires in COVID-19. Sequenced by immunoSEQ multiplex PCR; TCRdb stores in-frame clones only, minus some. In the table there are some 150,000 clones, around 80% of which are singletons. Sequencing used peripheral blood. The receptors come from a woman in her forties or fifties with acute or convalescent COVID-19.

CDR3 region: CASSYEGRGQGVLTF. The CDR3 DNA reads as TGTGCCAGCAGTTACGAAGGCAGGGGGCAAGGAGTCCTGACTTTC. V is TRBV6-5 and J is TRBJ2-6; 8 nucleotides match TRBD1. With 2 bases clipped from V and 13 bases from J, the junction kept 10 bases outside the gene matches. CDR1 and CDR2 from the germline V gene are MNHEY and SVGAGI. The CDR3 extends over 15 amino acids.

V and J are TRBV24-1 and TRBJ2-1, with TRBD1 matching over 11 bases. CDR3 size: 19 residues. V shed 0 bases and J 1 base; nucleotides not matched to a gene: 7. Germline assignment: CDR1 KGHDR and CDR2 SFDVKD. CDR3 sequence reads: CATSDLISRDRGSYNEQFF. In DNA form, the CDR3 reads TGTGCCACCAGTGATTTGATTTCTCGGGACAGGGGGTCCTACAATGAGCAGTTCTTC.

The chain is built from TRBV13 and TRBJ2-2, with 15 bases aligning to TRBD2. This CDR3 region has 18 residues. V lost 5 bases, J lost 6 bases, and 10 bases stayed unmatched. Germline V gene lookup returns CDR1 PRHDT and CDR2 FYEKMQ (reference sequence). CDR3 coding DNA: TGTGCCAGCAGCCCCCGCACTCGGACTAGCGGGGGGGCCGGGGAGCTGTTTTTT. It translates to CASSPRTRTSGGAGELFF.

This rearrangement joins TRBV10-2 to TRBJ2-6; TRBD1 is a possible D gene (6 bases). Trimming removed 8 bases from V and 2 bases from J, with 10 bases in between. This CDR3 is 14 amino acids long. Germline CDR1 is WSHSY and CDR2 is SAAADI. The CDR3: CASLTGTGANVLTF. As DNA, the CDR3 is TGCGCCAGCCTAACAGGGACTGGGGCCAACGTCCTGACTTTC.